This T cell receptor beta chain comes out of a study of cytomegalovirus exposure and HLA in healthy donors. PCR amplification relied on 60 Vbeta primers (plus 13 Jbeta primers). Here immunoSEQ multiplex PCR was the method, and the copy in TCRdb shows in-frame clones only, minus some. The sample comprises about 140,000 clones, around four fifths of which are singletons, and 4.5% to 5% rests with the top ten. V lost 0 bases and J lost 1, with 10 bases in between. The CDR3 extends over 15 amino acids. Germline V gives CDR1 SGHNT, CDR2 YYREEE (reference sequence). V gene TRBV5-4 combines with J gene TRBJ1-2; D is unresolved. This clonotype originated in a man younger than 45 in good health. Sample: PBMCs. CDR3 DNA sequence: TGTGCCAGCAGCTTGGATCCGGCTAGTAACTATGGCTACACCTTC. It is translated as CASSLDPASNYGYTF.